One and the same sample provided the 27 T cell receptor beta chains below, sequenced in a study of cytomegalovirus exposure and HLA in healthy donors. The table came from immunoSEQ multiplex PCR; TCRdb's copy has only in-frame clones and leaves some out. The repertoire includes tens of thousands of clones, about nine tenths of them detected once, and 3% to 3.5% sits in the top ten. The specimen was PBMCs. These receptors were collected from a man aged 18 to 30 in good health and CMV-seronegative.

The chain employs TRBV5-6 and TRBJ2-5; tentative D call: TRBD2 (5 bases). This CDR3 has 15 residues. CDR1 is SGHDT, CDR2 YYEEEE, per germline. The ends were cut back, 4 bases at V and 5 bases at J, with 18 bases in the middle. DNA for the CDR3: TGTGCCAGCAGCATGAGCGCTAGCCAAGGGGAGACCCAGTACTTC. Amino acid sequence: CASSMSASQGETQYF. Full variable domain (remainder filled in from reference TRBV5-6 and TRBJ2-5): DAGVTQSPTHLIKTRGQQVTLRCSPKSGHDTVSWYQQALGQGPQFIFQYYEEEERQRGNFPDRFSGHQFPNYSSELNVNALLLGDSALYLCASSMSASQGETQYFGPGTRLLVL.

The chain combines TRBV7-2 with TRBJ1-5; unclear D gene. The CDR3 runs to 15 residues. Germline V gives CDR1 SGHTA, CDR2 FQGNSA. Trimming took off 0 bases at V and 1 base at J, with 7 bases between the two ends. CDR3 protein: CASSLAVLSNQPQHF. DNA for the CDR3: TGTGCCAGCAGCTTAGCTGTTCTAAGCAATCAGCCCCAGCATTTT.

This chain links TRBV28 with TRBJ2-1; D is perhaps TRBD2 (6 bases). This CDR3 comprises 14 residues. CDR1 and CDR2 from the germline V gene are MDHEN and SYDVKM. Trimming stripped 3 bases from V and 2 bases from J, with 8 bases between. The CDR3 sequence: CASSLWEAYNEQFF. CDR3 coding DNA: TGTGCCAGCAGTTTGTGGGAGGCCTACAATGAGCAGTTCTTC.

The chain is built from TRBV6-4 and TRBJ2-2; TRBD2 matches at 11 bases. V trimming: 3 bases; J trimming: 0 bases; junction bases outside the gene matches: 9. Germline values: CDR1 MRHNA, CDR2 SNTAGT. The CDR3 runs 19 residues. CDR3 residues: CASSDLAGGPLANTGELFF. CDR3 coding DNA: TGTGCCAGCAGTGATCTAGCGGGAGGCCCTCTCGCGAACACCGGGGAGCTGTTTTTT.

The V call is TRBV28, the J call TRBJ2-3; 8 nucleotides agree with TRBD1. The CDR3 has 14 amino acids. Germline values: CDR1 MDHEN, CDR2 SYDVKM. The V gene end was trimmed by 6 bases and the J gene end by 4 bases; junction bases not matched to a gene: 6. The CDR3 DNA is TGTGCCAGCAGAACAGGGGGTCGGGCAGATACGCAGTATTTT. Protein sequence: CASRTGGRADTQYF.

V usage is TRBV9 and J usage is TRBJ2-1, with 7 positions matching TRBD1. Losses at the gene ends were 4 bases for V and 5 bases for J; bases not matched to a gene: 6. Germline V gene sequence: CDR1 SGDLS, CDR2 YYNGEE. The CDR3 has 14 amino acids. Here the CDR3 reads CASSLRQGHNEQFF. The CDR3 DNA reads as TGTGCCAGCAGCCTGCGACAGGGACACAATGAGCAGTTCTTC.

The chain is built from TRBV6-5 and TRBJ2-4; 7 nucleotides match TRBD1. Unmatched junction bases numbered 1, after V lost 0 bases and J lost 5 bases. There are 14 residues in the CDR3. In germline, CDR1 is MNHEY, CDR2 SVGAGI. CDR3 nucleotide sequence: TGTGCCAGCAGTTACTCGCAGGGGGAAAACATTCAGTACTTC. This encodes CASSYSQGENIQYF.

The V and J genes are TRBV19 and TRBJ1-1, with a tentative D call TRBD1 (5 bases). V gave up 10 bases and J gave up 2 bases, with 17 bases separating them. The germline gives CDR1 LNHDA, CDR2 SQIVND (reference sequence). The CDR3 contains 14 residues. The chain's CDR3 is CATSRDSPNTEAFF. The CDR3 nucleotides read TGTGCCACTAGCCGGGACTCGCCCAACACTGAAGCTTTCTTT.

The CDR3 reads CASSKRQGTLSSYEQYF. DNA for the CDR3: TGTGCCAGCAGCAAAAGACAGGGGACCCTAAGCTCCTACGAGCAGTACTTC. The chain combines TRBV7-8 with TRBJ2-7; 8 bases are shared with TRBD1. CDR1 is SGHVS, CDR2 FQNEAQ, per germline. V was pared by 5 bases and J by 0 bases, with 12 bases of the junction left unmatched. This CDR3 region has 17 residues.

The V gene is TRBV19, the J gene TRBJ2-3; 8 bases fit TRBD2. The germline CDR1 and CDR2 sequences are LNHDA and SQIVND (reference sequence). The CDR3 has 15 residues. Germline trimming cut 5 bases from V and 0 bases from J; bases unmatched to any gene: 4. The CDR3 DNA follows: TGTGCCAGTAGTCGGACGGGAGGGAGCACAGATACGCAGTATTTT. This gives the protein CASSRTGGSTDTQYF.

The V call is TRBV7-6, the J call TRBJ2-1; 8 nucleotides line up with TRBD1. The CDR3 sequence is 14 residues long. V shed 5 bases, J shed 4 bases, and the junction held 4 bases outside the gene matches. The germline CDR1 and CDR2 sequences are SGHVS and FNYEAQ. CDR3 residues: CASSGRTGYNEQFF. The CDR3 region has the DNA TGTGCCAGCAGCGGCAGGACAGGGTACAATGAGCAGTTCTTC.

This chain links TRBV28 with TRBJ2-5; tentative D call: TRBD2 (5 bases). This CDR3 is built from 13 residues. Germline V gives CDR1 MDHEN, CDR2 SYDVKM. Trimming cost V 11 bases and J 1 base, with 14 bases left between them. CDR3 sequence reads: CAVCTGTQETQYF. CDR3 DNA: TGTGCCGTCTGTACGGGAACCCAAGAGACCCAGTACTTC.

The V call is TRBV2, the J call TRBJ2-3; tentatively, D is TRBD2 (6 bases). V was cut by 10 bases and J by 0 bases, with 14 bases left in between. This CDR3 has 14 residues. Germline values: CDR1 SNHLY, CDR2 FYNNEI. For the CDR3, the DNA is TGTGCCAACCGGGGGAAATCGAGCACAGATACGCAGTATTTT. It translates to CANRGKSSTDTQYF.

This sequence joins TRBV7-9 and TRBJ1-2; TRBD1 might be the D (5 bases). The V gene's germline CDR1 is SEHNR and CDR2 FQNEAQ (reference sequence). V was shortened by 0 bases and J by 0 bases, with 14 bases between the two germline ends. The CDR3 is 17 residues long. The CDR3 DNA is TGTGCCAGCAGCTTAGCGTCAAGGGGTGGGGCTAACTATGGCTACACCTTC. It yields the protein CASSLASRGGANYGYTF.

The chain couples TRBV5-4 to TRBJ2-7; 7 bases are shared with TRBD2. Trimming removed 0 bases from V and 6 bases from J; junction bases left unmatched: 12. Per the germline V gene, CDR1 is SGHNT and CDR2 is YYREEE (reference sequence). The CDR3 loop spans 16 amino acids. The chain's CDR3 is CASSLASSSGASEQYF. CDR3 nucleotides: TGTGCCAGCAGCTTGGCCAGCTCTAGCGGAGCCTCCGAGCAGTACTTC.

V and J are TRBV28 and TRBJ1-5; the D is unclear. Per the germline V gene, CDR1 is MDHEN and CDR2 is SYDVKM. This CDR3 spans 14 amino acids. V lost 3 bases to trimming and J lost 1 base, with 7 bases between them. CDR3 sequence: CASSFGQSNQPQHF. The CDR3 DNA reads TGTGCCAGCAGTTTTGGGCAGAGCAATCAGCCCCAGCATTTT.

The chain is built from TRBV5-1 and TRBJ2-3, with TRBD2 matching 13 bases. The CDR3 length is 18 residues. Germline trimming cut 5 bases from V and 4 bases from J; bases unmatched to any gene: 13. The germline V gene encodes CDR1 SGHRS and CDR2 YFSETQ. Here the CDR3 DNA reads TGCGCCAGCAGTTCTCGGACTAGCGGGAGCCTGAACGCAGATACGCAGTATTTT. Protein product: CASSSRTSGSLNADTQYF.

The J gene is TRBJ2-2, the V gene TRBV27, with D tentatively TRBD1 (6 bases). The CDR3 is 15 residues long. V was shortened by 5 bases and J by 1 base, with 11 bases between the two germline ends. From germline, CDR1 is MNHEY and CDR2 SMNVEV (reference sequence). CDR3 residues: CASSPSTGNTGELFF. The DNA of the CDR3 is TGTGCCAGCAGTCCCTCGACAGGGAACACCGGGGAGCTGTTTTTT.

The chain is built from TRBV7-3 and TRBJ2-5, with unresolved D. V lost 1 base to trimming and J lost 5 bases, with 8 bases between them. The CDR3 runs to 13 residues. Germline V gene lookup returns CDR1 SGHTA and CDR2 FQGTGA. CDR3 sequence reads: CASSLIPLETQYF. The CDR3 DNA is TGTGCCAGCAGCTTAATCCCACTGGAGACCCAGTACTTC.

The gene calls are TRBV4-3 and TRBJ2-1; TRBD2 matches at 9 bases. This CDR3 region has 21 residues. V was clipped by 0 bases and J by 3 bases; unmatched bases: 18. Germline loops: CDR1 LGHNA, CDR2 YSLEER. The DNA for the CDR3 is TGCGCCAGCAGCCAAGATCCTGGGCTTGTTGCGGGAGGGAAATACTACAATGAGCAGTTCTTC. Amino acid sequence: CASSQDPGLVAGGKYYNEQFF.

The chain combines TRBV4-1 with TRBJ2-1; 7 bases are a match to TRBD2. J was trimmed by 7 bases and V by 9 bases; bases with no gene match: 3. Germline lookup yields CDR1 MGHRA and CDR2 YSYEKL. The CDR3 length is 11 residues. The CDR3 bases are TGCGCCAGTGCGGGGGAGAATGAGCAGTTCTTC. Translated: CASAGENEQFF.

V is TRBV30 and J is TRBJ1-4; no clear D. The ends were cut back, 2 bases at V and 8 bases at J, with 9 bases in the middle. Germline loops: CDR1 GTSNPN, CDR2 SVGIG (reference sequence). CDR3 length equals 12 residues. The DNA of the CDR3 is TGTGCCTGGAGTTCTTTCCGGGAAAAACTGTTTTTT. Residues: CAWSSFREKLFF.

This clone showed up just once. The chain recombines TRBV27 with TRBJ1-3, with D uncertain. Trimming stripped 5 bases from V and 4 bases from J, with 12 bases between. Germline V lookup: CDR1 MNHEY, CDR2 SMNVEV (reference sequence). CDR3 length equals 14 residues. This CDR3 is CASSRGDRGNTIYF. In DNA form, the CDR3 reads TGTGCCAGCAGTCGGGGTGATAGGGGAAACACCATATATTTT.

This clone was counted a single time. The gene calls are TRBV4-3 and TRBJ2-1, with D possibly matching TRBD2 (5 bases). The ends were cut back, 0 bases at V and 6 bases at J, with 12 bases in the middle. In germline, CDR1 is LGHNA, CDR2 YSLEER. The CDR3 is made up of 15 amino acids. The CDR3: CASSQEVSGPNEQFF. CDR3 nucleotide sequence: TGCGCCAGCAGCCAAGAAGTCAGCGGCCCCAATGAGCAGTTCTTC.

This clone was seen more than once but under ten times. V and J are TRBV7-8 and TRBJ2-2, with D tentatively TRBD2 (6 bases). Trimming stripped 4 bases from V and 8 bases from J, with 14 bases between. CDR1 is SGHVS and CDR2 is FQNEAQ in the germline V gene. This CDR3 comprises 14 residues. CDR3 residues: CASSYGLLWGELFF. The CDR3 coding sequence is TGTGCCAGCAGCTATGGACTACTATGGGGGGAGCTGTTTTTT.

This chain connects TRBV19 to TRBJ2-5; TRBD2 agrees at 13 bases. CDR3 length: 17 amino acids. The germline V gene has CDR1 LNHDA and CDR2 SQIVND (reference sequence). Trimming removed 4 bases from V and 5 bases from J; junction bases left unmatched: 10. In nucleotides, the CDR3 is TGTGCCAGTAGTAGAGGGGGGACTAGCGGGAAAAGGGAGACCCAGTACTTC. Translation: CASSRGGTSGKRETQYF.

The chain carries TRBV20-1 and TRBJ1-3; D not certain. Between the trimmed V and J ends, which lost 2 bases and 4 bases, there was a span of 3 bases. The CDR3 consists of 11 residues. The germline gives CDR1 DFQATT, CDR2 SNEGSKA (reference sequence). This CDR3 is CSARQGNTIYF. CDR3 in DNA: TGCAGTGCTAGACAGGGAAACACCATATATTTT.